This T cell receptor beta chain derives from a study of identical twins. With 2 bases clipped from V and 12 bases from J, the junction kept 12 bases outside the gene matches. From germline, CDR1 is MNHEY and CDR2 SVGEGT. The CDR3 has 15 amino acids. The authors used template switching to add a universal primer site and gave cDNA unique molecular identifiers. Each CDR3 protein gets one entry after TCRdb re-called the 5' RACE reads with MiXCR. The table includes more than 350,000 distinct CDR3 sequences, 9% to 10% detected once. Overall study results and limits: Abundant beta clonotypes from cord blood had fewer insertions, unlike memory repertoires, which showed none. Partly confounded zero-insertion analyses could result from invariant MAIT and iNKT cells.

This clonotype was seen ten or more times. What it binds is unknown. The chain couples TRBV6-2 or TRBV6-3 to TRBJ2-1, with TRBD2 matching 8 bases. The specimen was naive T cells sorted from blood. The TCR sequence derives from a woman aged 50 to 60 in good health. CDR3 region: CASSYPTLGLAGQFF. As DNA, the CDR3 is TGTGCCAGCAGTTACCCAACTCTCGGACTAGCTGGGCAGTTCTTC.